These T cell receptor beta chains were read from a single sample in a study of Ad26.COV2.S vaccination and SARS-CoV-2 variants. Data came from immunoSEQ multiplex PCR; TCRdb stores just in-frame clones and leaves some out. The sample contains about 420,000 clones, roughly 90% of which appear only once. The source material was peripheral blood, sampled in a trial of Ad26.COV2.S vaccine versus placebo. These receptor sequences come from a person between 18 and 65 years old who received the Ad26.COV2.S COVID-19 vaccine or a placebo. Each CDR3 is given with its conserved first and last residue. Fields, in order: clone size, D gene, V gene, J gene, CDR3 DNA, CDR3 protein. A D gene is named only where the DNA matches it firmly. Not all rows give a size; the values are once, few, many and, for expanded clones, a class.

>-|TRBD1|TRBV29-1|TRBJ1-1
TGCAGCGTTGTATATAACAGGGGGCGCGGGGAAGCTTTCTTT
CSVVYNRGRGEAFF
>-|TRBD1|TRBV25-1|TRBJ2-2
TGTGCCAGCAGGGACAGGGTTAACCCCGGGGAGCTGTTTTTT
CASRDRVNPGELFF
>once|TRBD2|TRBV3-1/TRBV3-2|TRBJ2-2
TGTGCCAGCAGCCCGAAACGAGCCAGGGACTATGGGGAGCTGTTTTTT
CASSPKRARDYGELFF
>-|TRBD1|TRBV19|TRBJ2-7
TGTGCCAGTATGGACAGGGGTTCCTACGAGCAGTACTTC
CASMDRGSYEQYF
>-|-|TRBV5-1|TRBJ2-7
TGCGCCAGCAGCTTGGGAGGTGGGGGTTCGAGCGAGCAGTACTTC
CASSLGGGGSSEQYF
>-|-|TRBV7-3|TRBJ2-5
TGTGCCAGCAGCCCCCACGGAGGGAGGCAAGAGACCCAGTACTTC
CASSPHGGRQETQYF
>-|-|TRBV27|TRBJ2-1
TGTGCCAGCAGTTTATTTGGACTTCCTGAGCAGTTCTTC
CASSLFGLPEQFF
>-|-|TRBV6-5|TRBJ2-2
TGTGCCAGCAGTCTAGTCAACACCGGGGAGCTGTTTTTT
CASSLVNTGELFF
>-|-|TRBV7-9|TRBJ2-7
TGTGCCAGCAGCTTAGGGGGGGAGGCGGACGAGCAGTACTTC
CASSLGGEADEQYF
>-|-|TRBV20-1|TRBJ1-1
TGCAGTGCTAGTCCCAGTGAGTACACTGAAGCTTTCTTT
CSASPSEYTEAFF